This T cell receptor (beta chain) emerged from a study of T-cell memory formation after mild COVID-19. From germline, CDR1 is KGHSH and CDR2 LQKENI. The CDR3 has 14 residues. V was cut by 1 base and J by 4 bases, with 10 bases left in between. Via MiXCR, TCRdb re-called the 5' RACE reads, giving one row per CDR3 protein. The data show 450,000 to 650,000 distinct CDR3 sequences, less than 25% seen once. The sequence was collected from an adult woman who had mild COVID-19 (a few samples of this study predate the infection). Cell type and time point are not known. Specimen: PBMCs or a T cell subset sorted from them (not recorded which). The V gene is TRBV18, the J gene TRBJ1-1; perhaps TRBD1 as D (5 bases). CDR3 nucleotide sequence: TGTGCCAGCTCACCACGGGACGTGGGCACTGAAGCTTTCTTT. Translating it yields CASSPRDVGTEAFF.